This entry is about one T cell receptor beta chain. The antigen it binds to is not known. No per-base quality is available; no much larger clone lies one base away. Receptor libraries were prepared by multiplex PCR. The sequencer was an Illumina HiSeq 4000. To build TCR beta libraries, CDR3 regions were amplified by Arm-PCR using iRepertoire HTBI primers. Before sequencing, the PCR products went through gel purification. Processing in the source paper ran as follows. Gene usage analysis of CDR3 amino acid clonotypes used the approximately 62 TRBV and 14 TRBJ segments found across samples. Filtered high-quality paired reads were merged into contigs using COPE and FqMerger. Contigs were aligned with BLAST to IMGT TRBV, TRBD and TRBJ reference genes, and CDR3 was defined per IMGT. Any clonotype with a frequency above 0.1% was classified as a highly expanded clone. Shannon entropy was used to measure repertoire diversity, and the Gini coefficient was used to measure V-J evenness. A clonotype was considered public if more than one individual shared it. Starting from the raw public reads, TCRdb applied fastp trimming at Q25, assembled clones with MiXCR and retained in-frame beta chains. Entries are consolidated by CDR3 protein sequence, retaining the most common genes and DNA. None of the V and J calls come from the authors' own analysis; TCRdb made them. The sample records around 400,000 distinct CDR3 sequences, approximately 23% of which are singletons. Around a quarter of the sample rests with the top ten.

These data originate in a study of regulatory T cells in long-lasting Graves disease (dated by TCRdb to 2020 to 2022). Broadly, across the study: Persistent Graves' disease was defined as antithyroid drug treatment for over 5 years with persistently positive TSH receptor autoantibodies. This study used TCR sequencing and RNA sequencing of peripheral blood to compare persistent Graves' disease patients against newly diagnosed Graves' disease patients. The study was registered as a clinical trial and conducted in China. A total of some 35 samples underwent TCR sequencing: some 13 from persistent and some 20 from newly diagnosed Graves' disease patients. Persistent Graves' disease patients in the clinical cohort had taken antithyroid drugs for roughly ten years on average. The research as a whole found: As a limitation, the authors acknowledged that the small sample size may reduce accuracy. A larger number of public clonotypes was shared among persistent patients (around 2,500) than among newly diagnosed patients (roughly 930). Only the TCR beta chain was sequenced and analyzed. TRBV28, TRBJ1-2 and TRBJ2-5 were preferentially used in persistent disease, while TRBV20-1 and TRBJ2-1 were favored in newly diagnosed disease. Peripheral blood alone was examined, since thyroid tissue, which constituted the primary lesion, could not be accessed. Compared with newly diagnosed patients, persistent Graves' disease patients had lower TCR Shannon entropy and fewer highly expanded clones, which suggests clonal expansion.

In the paper's terms, the time point label means: persistent/refractory GD, antithyroid drugs over 5 years with positive TRAb. For both TCR sequencing and RNA sequencing, RNA was extracted from PBMCs in TRIzol. The diagnosis of Graves' disease was made according to American Thyroid Association guidelines. The patients came from an endocrinology department in Xi'an, China. Each patient gave approximately 10 milliliters of peripheral blood, collected in an EDTA anticoagulant tube. Ficoll Paque Plus density gradient separation was used to isolate PBMCs, and no additional T cell sorting was done. RNA quality was checked with an Agilent 2100 Bioanalyzer and agarose gel, and concentration with a NanoDrop 2000. The CDR3 runs 13 amino acids, cysteine and phenylalanine included. This entry keeps only the CDR3 DNA: 39 bases, framed from base 1. The V and J ends are trimmed by 2 bases and 4 bases, leaving 9 bases between them. In the germline V gene, CDR1 corresponds to SGHRS and CDR2 to YFSETQ.

This specimen was peripheral blood mononuclear cells (PBMCs), taken when the disease was refractory, from a patient treated with antithyroid drugs. The source of this sequence is a woman aged 40-49 years with Graves disease. Donor details come from another sample of the same person, matched by shared clones. The chain was built from TRBV5-1 and TRBJ1-1, with an unclear D gene assignment. The DNA sequence reads TGCGCCAGCAGCTTCTCTGGTAGCACTGAAGCTTTCTTT. Translated, it reads CASSFSGSTEAFF.